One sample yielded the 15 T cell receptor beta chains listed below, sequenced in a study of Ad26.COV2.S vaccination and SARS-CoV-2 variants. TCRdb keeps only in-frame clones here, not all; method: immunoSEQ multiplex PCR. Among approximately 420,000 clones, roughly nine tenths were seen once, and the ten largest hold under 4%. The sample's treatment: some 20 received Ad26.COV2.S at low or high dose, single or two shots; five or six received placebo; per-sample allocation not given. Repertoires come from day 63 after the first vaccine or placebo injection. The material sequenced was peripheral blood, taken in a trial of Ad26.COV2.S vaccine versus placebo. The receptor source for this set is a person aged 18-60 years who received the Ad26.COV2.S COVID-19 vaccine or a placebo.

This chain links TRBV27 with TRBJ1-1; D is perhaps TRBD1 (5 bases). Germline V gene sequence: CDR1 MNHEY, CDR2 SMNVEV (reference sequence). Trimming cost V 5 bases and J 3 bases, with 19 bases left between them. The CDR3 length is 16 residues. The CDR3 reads CASSPGTFKPYTEAFF. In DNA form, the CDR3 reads TGTGCCAGCAGTCCCGGGACCTTCAAGCCGTACACTGAAGCTTTCTTT.

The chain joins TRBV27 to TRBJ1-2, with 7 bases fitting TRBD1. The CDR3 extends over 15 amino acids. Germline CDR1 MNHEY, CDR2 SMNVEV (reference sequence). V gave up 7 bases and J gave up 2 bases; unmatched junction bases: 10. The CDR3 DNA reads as TGTGCCAGCACCCCTTCCCGACAGGGAAACTATGGCTACACCTTC. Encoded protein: CASTPSRQGNYGYTF.

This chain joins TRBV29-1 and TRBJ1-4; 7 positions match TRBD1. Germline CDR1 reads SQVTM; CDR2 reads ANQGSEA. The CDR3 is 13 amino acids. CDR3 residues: CSPWDSNNEKLFF. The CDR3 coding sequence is TGCAGTCCCTGGGACAGTAATAATGAAAAACTGTTTTTT.

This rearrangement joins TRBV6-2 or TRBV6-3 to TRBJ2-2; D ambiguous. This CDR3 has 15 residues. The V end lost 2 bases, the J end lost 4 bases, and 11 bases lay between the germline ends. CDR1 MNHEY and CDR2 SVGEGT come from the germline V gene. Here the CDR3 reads CASSYPGSVTGELFF. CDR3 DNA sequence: TGTGCCAGCAGTTACCCAGGCTCGGTCACCGGGGAGCTGTTTTTT.

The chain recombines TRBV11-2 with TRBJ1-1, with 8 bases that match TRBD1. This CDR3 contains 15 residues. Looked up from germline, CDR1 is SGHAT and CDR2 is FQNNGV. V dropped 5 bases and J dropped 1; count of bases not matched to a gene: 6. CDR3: CASSPTGDGNTEAFF. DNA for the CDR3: TGTGCCAGCAGCCCGACAGGGGATGGGAACACTGAAGCTTTCTTT.

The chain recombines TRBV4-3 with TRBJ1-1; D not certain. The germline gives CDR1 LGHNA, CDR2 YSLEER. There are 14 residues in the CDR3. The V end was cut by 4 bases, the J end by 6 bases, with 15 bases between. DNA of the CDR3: TGCGCCAGCAGCCCCTCCACGGCGAGCGCTGAAGCTTTCTTT. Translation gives CASSPSTASAEAFF.

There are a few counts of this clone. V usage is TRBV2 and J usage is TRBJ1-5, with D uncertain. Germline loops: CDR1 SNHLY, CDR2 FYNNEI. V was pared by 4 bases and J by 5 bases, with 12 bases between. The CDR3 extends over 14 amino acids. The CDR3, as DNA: TGTGCCAGCAGTGGGGCACCGCCCGATCAGCCCCAGCATTTT. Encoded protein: CASSGAPPDQPQHF.

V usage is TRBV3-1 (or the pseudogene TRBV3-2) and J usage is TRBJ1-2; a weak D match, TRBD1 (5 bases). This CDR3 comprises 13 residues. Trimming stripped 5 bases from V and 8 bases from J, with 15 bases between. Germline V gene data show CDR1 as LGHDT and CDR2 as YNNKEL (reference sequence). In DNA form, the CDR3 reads TGTGCCAGCAGCGTTTCAGGGAATGGCGGCTACACCTTC. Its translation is CASSVSGNGGYTF.

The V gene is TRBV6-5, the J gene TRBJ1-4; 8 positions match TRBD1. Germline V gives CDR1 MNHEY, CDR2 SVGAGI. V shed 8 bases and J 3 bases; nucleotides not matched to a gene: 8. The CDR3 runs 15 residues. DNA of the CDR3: TGTGCCAGCCAGCAGGGGGCTGTGTCTAATGAAAAACTGTTTTTT. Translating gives CASQQGAVSNEKLFF.

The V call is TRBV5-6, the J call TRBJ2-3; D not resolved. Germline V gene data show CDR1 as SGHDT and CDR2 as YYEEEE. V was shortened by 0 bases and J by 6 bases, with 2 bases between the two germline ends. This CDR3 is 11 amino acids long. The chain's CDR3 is CASSLVDTQYF. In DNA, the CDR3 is TGTGCCAGCAGCTTGGTTGATACGCAGTATTTT.

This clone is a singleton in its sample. The CDR3 region has the DNA TGTGCCAGCAGCTTGGGAGGGATTAATCAGCCCCAGCATTTT. It translates to CASSLGGINQPQHF. The chain links TRBV5-6 to TRBJ1-5; D remains ambiguous. The CDR3 covers 14 residues. V lost 0 bases and J lost 4, with 8 bases in between. Germline assignment: CDR1 SGHDT and CDR2 YYEEEE.

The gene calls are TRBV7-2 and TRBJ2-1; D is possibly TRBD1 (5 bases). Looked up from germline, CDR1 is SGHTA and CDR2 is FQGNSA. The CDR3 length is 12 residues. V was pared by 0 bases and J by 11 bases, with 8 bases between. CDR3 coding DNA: TGTGCCAGCAGCTTAGCGAACAGGCAGCAGTTCTTC. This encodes CASSLANRQQFF.

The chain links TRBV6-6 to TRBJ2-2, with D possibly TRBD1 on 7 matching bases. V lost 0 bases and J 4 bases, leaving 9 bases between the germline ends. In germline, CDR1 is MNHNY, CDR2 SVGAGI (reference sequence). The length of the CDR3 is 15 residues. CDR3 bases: TGTGCCAGCAGTTACTCGCAGGGGGGCACCGGGGAGCTGTTTTTT. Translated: CASSYSQGGTGELFF.

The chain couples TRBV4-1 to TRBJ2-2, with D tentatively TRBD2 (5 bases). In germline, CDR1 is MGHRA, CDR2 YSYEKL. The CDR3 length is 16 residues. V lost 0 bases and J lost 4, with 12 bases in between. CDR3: CASSQEGLAPTGELFF. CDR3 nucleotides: TGCGCCAGCAGCCAAGAGGGCCTAGCACCCACCGGGGAGCTGTTTTTT.

CDR3 amino acids: CASSFWLGDSYNQPQHF. CDR3 DNA: TGTGCCAGCAGCTTTTGGTTGGGGGACAGTTACAATCAGCCCCAGCATTTT. The chain couples TRBV5-5 to TRBJ1-5, with TRBD1 matching 7 bases. J gave up 3 bases and V 2 bases, and 11 bases lay outside the gene matches. From germline, CDR1 is SGHKS and CDR2 YYEKEE (reference sequence). The CDR3 totals 17 residues.